Presented here are 19 T cell receptor beta chains from one specimen sequenced in a study of OX40 agonist ivuxolimab in advanced cancers. Here immunoSEQ multiplex PCR was the method, and the copy in TCRdb shows in-frame clones only, minus some. The sample carries about 87,000 clones, approximately 87% recorded once. This material consisted of CD4+ or CD8+ T cells sorted from blood, taken in a trial of the OX40 agonist ivuxolimab. These receptors came from an adult with an advanced solid tumor such as melanoma, head and neck, liver or kidney cancer.

J is TRBJ1-2 and V is TRBV19; 7 nucleotides match TRBD1. The CDR3 is 15 amino acids. Trimming removed 6 bases from V and 0 bases from J; junction bases left unmatched: 7. Germline V gene sequence: CDR1 LNHDA, CDR2 SQIVND (reference sequence). The DNA for the CDR3 is TGTGCCAGTAGATCAGGGGGAACCTCTAACTATGGCTACACCTTC. This codes for CASRSGGTSNYGYTF. Filled out from reference TRBV19 and TRBJ1-2, the complete variable domain reads DGGITQSPKYLFRKEGQNVTLSCEQNLNHDAMYWYRQDPGQGLRLIYYSQIVNDFQKGDIAEGYSVSREKKESFPLTVTSAQKNPTAFYLCASRSGGTSNYGYTFGSGTRLTVV.

The rearrangement joins TRBV11-3 to TRBJ2-5; D is unresolved. CDR1 SGHNT and CDR2 YENEEA come from the germline V gene. The CDR3 sequence is 13 residues long. V lost 1 base to trimming and J lost 1 base, with 4 bases between them. The DNA for the CDR3 is TGTGCCAGCAGCTTAGGGGCCCAAGAGACCCAGTACTTC. It specifies CASSLGAQETQYF.

This clone was detected only once. The chain joins TRBV7-2 to TRBJ2-7; D gene ambiguous. The length of the CDR3 is 12 residues. The germline V and J ends were trimmed by 4 bases and 3 bases, with 7 bases remaining between them. The germline gives CDR1 SGHTA, CDR2 FQGNSA. The CDR3 loop reads CASSSAGYEQYF. The CDR3 nucleotides read TGTGCCAGCAGCTCCGCCGGCTACGAGCAGTACTTC.

The chain uses TRBV18 and TRBJ2-5; 10 positions agree with TRBD2. Germline loops: CDR1 KGHSH, CDR2 LQKENI. With V trimmed by 5 bases and J by 4 bases, 7 bases remained unmatched. The CDR3 extends over 15 amino acids. In DNA, the CDR3 is TGTGCCAGCTCATCTCAGCGGGGGGGCGTAGAGACCCAGTACTTC. Translated: CASSSQRGGVETQYF. Full variable domain (outside the CDR3, taken from reference TRBV18 and TRBJ2-5): NAGVMQNPRHLVRRRGQEARLRCSPMKGHSHVYWYRQLPEEGLKFMVYLQKENIIDESGMPKERFSAEFPKEGPSILRIQQVVRGDSAAYFCASSSQRGGVETQYFGPGTRLLVL.

The CDR3, as DNA: TGTGCCAGCAGCTTAACACCGGGGTATAATAATTCACCCCTCCACTTT. Amino acid sequence: CASSLTPGYNNSPLHF. The genes are TRBV7-3 and TRBJ1-6; D call uncertain. The CDR3 totals 16 residues. Trimming removed 0 bases at V and 5 bases at J, with 11 bases between. Germline-derived CDR1 and CDR2 are SGHTA and FQGTGA.

This chain links TRBV9 with TRBJ1-2; 11 bases map to TRBD1. Germline-derived CDR1 and CDR2 are SGDLS and YYNGEE. This CDR3 is built from 13 residues. J lost 8 bases, V lost 4 bases, and 4 bases had no gene match. The CDR3 sequence is CASSSGTGGGYTF. The CDR3 bases are TGTGCCAGCAGCTCTGGGACAGGGGGAGGCTACACCTTC. Full variable domain (outside the CDR3, taken from reference TRBV9 and TRBJ1-2): DSGVTQTPKHLITATGQRVTLRCSPRSGDLSVYWYQQSLDQGLQFLIQYYNGEERAKGNILERFSAQQFPDLHSELNLSSLELGDSALYFCASSSGTGGGYTFGSGTRLTVV.

The J gene is TRBJ2-3, the V gene TRBV11-2; D remains ambiguous. The CDR3 loop spans 11 amino acids. Trimming pared 4 bases from V and 2 bases from J, leaving 1 base between. Per the germline V gene, CDR1 is SGHAT and CDR2 is FQNNGV. The CDR3 reads CASSSTDTQYF. Written as DNA, the CDR3 is TGTGCCAGCAGCTCCACAGATACGCAGTATTTT.

This clone appeared a few times. The chain has TRBV6-5 and TRBJ1-6; weak D call: TRBD1 (5 bases). The CDR3 runs to 13 residues. In germline, CDR1 is MNHEY, CDR2 SVGAGI. V lost 11 bases, J lost 5 bases, and 13 bases lay in between. Written as DNA, the CDR3 is TGTGCCTCGATGACAGTAGATAATTCACCCCTCCACTTT. The encoded protein is CASMTVDNSPLHF.

The chain carries TRBV11-3 and TRBJ2-3; 7 bases are a match to TRBD1. The CDR3 contains 16 residues. Germline V gene sequence: CDR1 SGHNT, CDR2 YENEEA. V trimming: 1 base; J trimming: 2 bases; junction bases outside the gene matches: 6. In DNA form, the CDR3 reads TGTGCCAGCAGCTTAGGACAGGGCGCCTCCACAGATACGCAGTATTTT. It translates to CASSLGQGASTDTQYF.

The rearrangement links TRBV9 to TRBJ2-1, with D perhaps TRBD2 (5 bases). Trimming cost V 0 bases and J 5 bases, with 21 bases left between them. The CDR3 consists of 18 residues. CDR1 is SGDLS and CDR2 is YYNGEE in the germline V gene. The CDR3 sequence is CASSVAVRAVRGNNEQFF. In DNA, the CDR3 is TGTGCCAGCAGCGTAGCAGTGAGAGCCGTACGGGGAAACAATGAGCAGTTCTTC.

This chain links TRBV19 with TRBJ2-1; no definite D call. Germline CDR1 LNHDA, CDR2 SQIVND (reference sequence). The germline V and J ends were trimmed by 7 bases and 4 bases, with 14 bases remaining between them. This CDR3 is built from 14 residues. CDR3 DNA sequence: TGTGCCAGTACCCCCTCAGACGATTACAATGAGCAGTTCTTC. Amino acids: CASTPSDDYNEQFF.

V usage is TRBV29-1 and J usage is TRBJ1-1, with D perhaps TRBD1 (5 bases). The CDR3 sequence is 13 residues long. CDR1 is SQVTM and CDR2 is ANQGSEA in the germline V gene. CDR3 nucleotide sequence: TGCACCGGGAGGGCAGGGTTGAACACTGAAGCTTTCTTT. Amino acids: CTGRAGLNTEAFF.

The genes are TRBV19 and TRBJ2-2; the match to TRBD1 covers 11 bases. The CDR3 has 17 amino acids. Germline V gene sequence: CDR1 LNHDA, CDR2 SQIVND (reference sequence). V lost 2 bases to trimming and J lost 6 bases; unmatched junction nucleotides: 8. CDR3 coding DNA: TGTGCCAGTAGTATACGGGGGGACAGGGGGTCTGCCGGGGAGCTGTTTTTT. It specifies CASSIRGDRGSAGELFF.

This clone came up once. V and J are TRBV6-1 and TRBJ2-7; 8 nucleotides line up with TRBD1. The length of the CDR3 is 16 residues. CDR1 and CDR2 from the germline V gene are MNHNS and SASEGT. J lost 5 bases, V lost 4 bases, and 13 bases had no gene match. CDR3 residues: CASSGNKDRVLHEQYF. DNA of the CDR3: TGTGCCAGCAGTGGAAATAAGGACAGGGTGTTACACGAGCAGTACTTC.

This chain connects TRBV7-9 to TRBJ1-6, with TRBD1 matching over 7 bases. Trimming took 5 bases from V and 10 from J; bases not matched to a gene: 2. Per the germline V gene, CDR1 is SEHNR and CDR2 is FQNEAQ (reference sequence). CDR3 length: 12 residues. The CDR3 region has the DNA TGTGCCAGCAGCCAGGGGGACTCACCCCTCCACTTT. Its protein product is CASSQGDSPLHF.

The chain recombines TRBV7-6 with TRBJ2-7; D is unclear. In germline, CDR1 is SGHVS, CDR2 FNYEAQ. The CDR3 extends over 15 amino acids. The ends were cut back, 1 base at V and 0 bases at J, with 10 bases in the middle. The CDR3 sequence is CASSLVPGISYEQYF. The CDR3 DNA follows: TGTGCCAGCAGCTTAGTACCTGGTATCTCCTACGAGCAGTACTTC. Based on the CDR3 plus reference TRBV7-6 and TRBJ2-7, the full variable domain is GAGVSQSPRYKVTKRGQDVALRCDPISGHVSLYWYRQALGQGPEFLTYFNYEAQQDKSGLPNDRFSAERPEGSISTLTIQRTEQRDSAMYRCASSLVPGISYEQYFGPGTRLTVT.

The chain uses TRBV6-1 and TRBJ1-1; maybe TRBD1 (5 bases). Trimming pared 2 bases from V and 11 bases from J, leaving 18 bases between. This CDR3 is 14 amino acids long. Germline CDR1 and CDR2: MNHNS and SASEGT. CDR3 loop: CASSEWLSRVRAFF. The CDR3 DNA reads as TGTGCCAGCAGTGAATGGCTTTCCAGGGTGAGGGCTTTCTTT.

V and J are TRBV18 and TRBJ2-3, with TRBD2 identical over 15 bases. The germline V gene has CDR1 KGHSH and CDR2 LQKENI. The CDR3 totals 18 residues. Trimming took 0 bases from V and 1 from J; bases not matched to a gene: 2. This chain's CDR3 is CASSPPGLAGGRTDTQYF. CDR3 bases: TGTGCCAGCTCACCACCGGGACTAGCGGGAGGTCGCACAGATACGCAGTATTTT.

The V and J genes are TRBV27 and TRBJ1-6; no clear D. The V end lost 2 bases, the J end lost 9 bases, and 11 bases lay between the germline ends. Germline CDR1 MNHEY, CDR2 SMNVEV (reference sequence). The CDR3 contains 14 residues. CDR3 sequence (DNA): TGTGCCAGCAGTTTAACAATAAGAGGTTCACCCCTCCACTTT. Protein product: CASSLTIRGSPLHF.